The rows below give T cell receptor beta chains drawn from one sample of a study of cytomegalovirus exposure and HLA in healthy donors. Profiling relied on immunoSEQ multiplex PCR, and the TCRdb table lists in-frame clones only, not all of them. The sample records 150,000 to 200,000 clones, 70% to 80% being singletons. Material for sequencing was PBMCs. The receptors derive from a man between 60 and 75 years old in good health and CMV-seronegative. The CDR3 runs from the conserved cysteine through the conserved F or W. The D gene is left open where the match is weak. Only part of the rows carry a size: once, few, many, or a class if the clone is expanded.

CAAEGRGAADEQYF | TGTGCCGCAGAGGGGCGGGGGGCGGCCGACGAGCAGTACTTC | TRBD2 | TRBJ2-7 | few | TRBV30
CASSPRTSGSAGREQYF | TGTGCCAGCAGCCCGAGGACTAGCGGGAGTGCCGGCCGCGAGCAGTACTTC | TRBD2 | TRBJ2-7 | . | TRBV7-6
CASSRQGRYDEQYF | TGTGCCAGCAGCAGACAGGGCAGGTACGACGAGCAGTACTTC | TRBD1 | TRBJ2-7 | few | TRBV7-6
CASSLGVSYEQYF | TGTGCCAGCAGCTTAGGAGTGTCCTACGAGCAGTACTTC | . | TRBJ2-7 | . | TRBV7-9
CAISEKGEWDTQYF | TGTGCCATCAGTGAGAAGGGGGAGTGGGATACGCAGTATTTT | . | TRBJ2-3 | . | TRBV10-3
CASRGTRGQTEAFF | TGTGCCAGCAGGGGAACCAGGGGGCAGACTGAAGCTTTCTTT | TRBD1 | TRBJ1-1 | . | TRBV2
CASRDSGRRYEQYF | TGTGCCAGCAGAGACAGCGGGAGGCGATACGAGCAGTACTTC | TRBD2 | TRBJ2-7 | . | TRBV28
CASSLGRSGGHEQYF | TGTGCCAGCTCTCTAGGACGGAGCGGGGGGCACGAGCAGTACTTC | TRBD2 | TRBJ2-7 | . | TRBV19
CRVTSGSNNEQFF | TGCAGGGTAACTAGCGGGAGTAACAATGAGCAGTTCTTC | TRBD2 | TRBJ2-1 | . | TRBV29-1
CASSQYGGAGANVLTF | TGTGCCAGCAGCCAATATGGGGGCGCTGGGGCCAACGTCCTGACTTTC | . | TRBJ2-6 | few | TRBV14
CASSRGTGYTDTQYF | TGTGCCAGCAGCCGCGGGACAGGCTACACAGATACGCAGTATTTT | TRBD1 | TRBJ2-3 | . | TRBV6-5
CSARHSTEAFF | TGCAGTGCGAGACACTCAACTGAAGCTTTCTTT | . | TRBJ1-1 | . | TRBV20-1
CASSLRRQGNSGIYNEQFF | TGTGCCAGCAGCTTACGTCGACAGGGTAATAGCGGGATATACAATGAGCAGTTCTTC | . | TRBJ2-1 | . | TRBV7-2
CASSLVTGGTDTQYF | TGTGCCAGCAGCTTGGTTACAGGGGGCACAGATACGCAGTATTTT | TRBD1 | TRBJ2-3 | . | TRBV5-4
CASSPRGGTEAFF | TGTGCCAGCAGCCCCCGGGGAGGCACTGAAGCTTTCTTT | . | TRBJ1-1 | . | TRBV7-2
CASSPGGNGEKLFF | TGCGCCAGCAGTCCGGGAGGGAATGGAGAAAAACTGTTTTTT | . | TRBJ1-4 | once | TRBV10-1
CASSQESLLGGGYGYTF | TGCGCCAGCAGCCAAGAGAGTCTATTAGGGGGCGGCTATGGCTACACCTTC | TRBD1 | TRBJ1-2 | . | TRBV4-3
CASSPQGMETQYF | TGTGCCAGTAGTCCCCAGGGGATGGAGACCCAGTACTTC | . | TRBJ2-5 | few | TRBV19
CASSVGSSGYTDTQYF | TGTGCCAGCAGCGTAGGTTCCAGCGGGTACACAGATACGCAGTATTTT | . | TRBJ2-3 | . | TRBV9
CASSLSGGIGLMEWF | TGTGCCAGCAGCTTATCCGGAGGGATCGGGCTTATGGAGTGGTTT | . | TRBJ1-3 | few | TRBV7-9
CASSISVYYEQYF | TGTGCCAGTAGTATAAGTGTCTACTACGAGCAGTACTTC | . | TRBJ2-7 | . | TRBV19
CASSLTGPSNQPQHF | TGTGCCAGCAGCTTGACAGGTCCTAGCAATCAGCCCCAGCATTTT | . | TRBJ1-5 | . | TRBV5-6
CAWSAGQGTQPQHF | TGTGCCTGGAGTGCCGGACAGGGAACTCAGCCCCAGCATTTT | TRBD1 | TRBJ1-5 | . | TRBV30
CASRATPGQTYEQYF | TGTGCCAGCAGGGCGACTCCGGGACAGACCTACGAGCAGTACTTC | TRBD1 | TRBJ2-7 | . | TRBV28
CASSLAGLGRSSEQYF | TGTGCCAGCAGCCTGGCTGGGTTGGGGCGATCCTCCGAGCAGTACTTC | . | TRBJ2-7 | . | TRBV5-6
CASRNGDRGRSPLHF | TGTGCCAGCAGAAACGGGGACAGGGGGCGTTCACCCCTCCACTTT | TRBD1 | TRBJ1-6 | . | TRBV7-2
CASSSQGGEETQYF | TGTGCCAGCAGTTCCCAGGGAGGCGAAGAGACCCAGTACTTC | . | TRBJ2-5 | . | TRBV27
CASSPTPWGDRATNEKLFF | TGCGCCAGCAGCCCAACCCCGTGGGGGGACAGAGCAACTAATGAAAAACTGTTTTTT | TRBD1 | TRBJ1-4 | . | TRBV4-3